The 30 T cell receptor beta chains below were found in one sample sequenced in a study of control samples from healthy donors and cancer patients. Profiled with immunoSEQ multiplex PCR; TCRdb holds only in-frame clones, not every one. The sample lists about 89,000 clones; around nine tenths were seen once. Sequenced input: blood. The source of these receptors is a man between 25 and 39 years old in good health.

The chain has TRBV15 and TRBJ1-2; a weak D match, TRBD1 (6 bases). This CDR3 has 14 residues. With 2 bases removed from V and 4 bases from J, the gap between germline ends came to 11 bases. The germline CDR1 and CDR2 sequences are LNHNV and YYDKDF (reference sequence). The CDR3 bases are TGTGCCACCAGCAGACCACAGGGTACCTATGGCTACACCTTC. Translation: CATSRPQGTYGYTF.

This clone was counted between two and nine times. J is TRBJ1-1 and V is TRBV30; D is perhaps TRBD1 (5 bases). Germline V gene sequence: CDR1 GTSNPN, CDR2 SVGIG (reference sequence). V lost 1 base and J lost 8, with 17 bases in between. The CDR3 is 14 amino acids. The CDR3 DNA sequence: TGTGCCTGGAGTGCCGGGACGGGCTTTTCGGAAGCTTTCTTT. As protein: CAWSAGTGFSEAFF.

This clone came up once. V usage is TRBV29-1 and J usage is TRBJ1-1, with D perhaps matching TRBD1 (5 bases). CDR1 is SQVTM and CDR2 is ANQGSEA in the germline V gene. Trimming shortened V by 6 bases and J by 4 bases, and 12 bases separated the two germline ends. The CDR3 runs to 12 residues. The CDR3 region is CSVELGATEAFF. CDR3 DNA: TGCAGCGTAGAATTAGGGGCCACTGAAGCTTTCTTT.

The V gene is TRBV2, the J gene TRBJ1-6; perhaps TRBD1 as D (6 bases). Germline V CDR1 and CDR2: SNHLY, FYNNEI. V dropped 5 bases and J dropped 6 bases, with 17 bases sitting between them. This CDR3 has 16 amino acids. CDR3 nucleotide sequence: TGTGCCAGCAGTACTTCCTCGGGGGCGGCTAATTCACCCCTCCACTTT. Translation: CASSTSSGAANSPLHF.

This clone was seen only a few times. The V and J genes are TRBV9 and TRBJ2-1; 14 bases align to TRBD2. Per the germline V gene, CDR1 is SGDLS and CDR2 is YYNGEE. The CDR3 contains 15 residues. V shed 0 bases and J 7 bases; nucleotides not matched to a gene: 0. CDR3 loop: CASSVGTSGRNEQFF. The CDR3 nucleotides are TGTGCCAGCAGCGTAGGGACTAGCGGGAGGAATGAGCAGTTCTTC.

This clone was found once. The rearrangement joins TRBV21-1 to TRBJ1-5. TRBV21-1 is a pseudogene locus. The CDR3 has 16 residues. CDR3 sequence reads: CASETSGSDSNQPQHF. CDR3 DNA: TGTGCCAGCGAGACGTCGGGTTCAGATAGCAATCAGCCCCAGCATTTT.

This clone was detected only a few times. This chain links TRBV5-1 with TRBJ1-1; possibly TRBD1 for D (5 bases). This CDR3 comprises 14 residues. CDR1 and CDR2 (germline): SGHRS, YFSETQ. Trimming took off 4 bases at V and 5 bases at J, with 15 bases between the two ends. In DNA, the CDR3 is TGCGCCAGCAGCAATGGGACCCGTGGGACTGAAGCTTTCTTT. This encodes CASSNGTRGTEAFF.

The V call is TRBV14, the J call TRBJ1-5; no clear D gene. Germline V gives CDR1 SGHDN, CDR2 FVKESK. Trimming removed 3 bases from V and 8 bases from J, with 11 bases in between. The CDR3 length is 13 residues. In DNA form, the CDR3 reads TGTGCCAGCAGCCAGAGGGCCGGGGAGCCCCAGCATTTT. Its translation is CASSQRAGEPQHF. The full variable domain, in which reference TRBV14 and TRBJ1-5 provide the parts outside the CDR3, is EAGVTQFPSHSVIEKGQTVTLRCDPISGHDNLYWYRRVMGKEIKFLLHFVKESKQDESGMPNNRFLAERTGGTYSTLKVQPAELEDSGVYFCASSQRAGEPQHFGDGTRLSIL.

This sequence joins TRBV7-9 and TRBJ1-6, with 9 bases aligning to TRBD1. The CDR3 sequence is 16 residues long. Unmatched junction bases numbered 12, after V lost 8 bases and J lost 7 bases. The germline gives CDR1 SEHNR, CDR2 FQNEAQ (reference sequence). The CDR3 spells CASYNLTGTGNSPLHF. CDR3 DNA: TGTGCCAGCTATAACTTAACCGGGACAGGGAATTCACCCCTCCACTTT.

The chain is built from TRBV18 and TRBJ2-4; 12 nucleotides match TRBD1. Germline CDR1 KGHSH, CDR2 LQKENI. CDR3 length: 14 residues. The J segment lost 6 bases and the V segment lost 3 bases, leaving 0 bases of the junction unmatched. The CDR3 here is CASSPGQGANIQYF. The CDR3 DNA reads TGTGCCAGCTCACCGGGACAGGGGGCAAACATTCAGTACTTC. The whole variable domain, filled in from reference TRBV18 and TRBJ2-4, reads NAGVMQNPRHLVRRRGQEARLRCSPMKGHSHVYWYRQLPEEGLKFMVYLQKENIIDESGMPKERFSAEFPKEGPSILRIQQVVRGDSAAYFCASSPGQGANIQYFGAGTRLSVL.

The V and J genes are TRBV2 and TRBJ1-1, with D perhaps matching TRBD1 (5 bases). Deletions cut 2 bases from V and 7 bases from J, with 17 bases between. This CDR3 has 15 residues. CDR1 is SNHLY and CDR2 is FYNNEI in the germline V gene. CDR3 amino acids: CASSETQGRAGEAFF. CDR3 nucleotide sequence: TGTGCCAGCAGTGAAACCCAGGGCAGGGCGGGTGAAGCTTTCTTT. The full variable domain, its missing parts supplied by reference TRBV2 and TRBJ1-1, is EPEVTQTPSHQVTQMGQEVILRCVPISNHLYFYWYRQILGQKVEFLVSFYNNEISEKSEIFDDQFSVERPDGSNFTLKIRSTKLEDSAMYFCASSETQGRAGEAFFGQGTRLTVV.

The chain has TRBV10-3 and TRBJ2-3; D is uncertain. Trimming removed 7 bases from V and 1 base from J, with 6 bases in between. The germline gives CDR1 ENHRY, CDR2 SYGVKD. The CDR3 covers 12 residues. CDR3 amino acids: CAINDRTDTQYF. CDR3 sequence (DNA): TGTGCCATCAATGACCGCACAGATACGCAGTATTTT.

This sequence joins TRBV7-8 and TRBJ2-5, with TRBD2 as a possible D gene (5 bases). The germline V and J ends were trimmed by 1 base and 1 base, with 19 bases remaining between them. Germline CDR1 and CDR2: SGHVS and FQNEAQ. The CDR3 is made up of 18 amino acids. The CDR3 loop reads CASSLDRLMVAPQETQYF. In DNA, the CDR3 is TGTGCCAGCAGCTTAGATAGGCTCATGGTAGCGCCCCAAGAGACCCAGTACTTC.

The chain is built from TRBV28 and TRBJ1-2; 10 bases are shared with TRBD1. Germline V CDR1 and CDR2: MDHEN, SYDVKM. Trimming at V came to 3 bases and at J to 12 bases, leaving 4 bases not matched to a gene. The CDR3 spans 12 residues. CDR3 sequence: CASSLRTGGHTF. The CDR3 DNA reads TGTGCCAGCAGTTTGAGGACAGGGGGGCACACCTTC.

The V call is TRBV27, the J call TRBJ1-1; D not certain. Trimming pared 6 bases from V and 5 bases from J, leaving 19 bases between. CDR1 and CDR2 (germline): MNHEY, SMNVEV (reference sequence). The CDR3 loop spans 15 amino acids. The CDR3 DNA follows: TGTGCCAGCAGATGGGTGGGCCCTGTAGGGACTGAAGCTTTCTTT. Translating gives CASRWVGPVGTEAFF.

The chain is built from TRBV5-8 and TRBJ2-7; the match to TRBD2 covers 12 bases. V dropped 0 bases and J dropped 7; count of bases not matched to a gene: 5. Germline V CDR1 and CDR2: SGHTS, YDEGEE. CDR3 size: 15 residues. The CDR3: CASSLGLAGAREQYF. Written as DNA, the CDR3 is TGTGCCAGCAGCTTGGGACTAGCGGGGGCCCGGGAGCAGTACTTC. Drawing the rest from reference TRBV5-8 and TRBJ2-7, the complete variable domain is EAGVTQSPTHLIKTRGQQATLRCSPISGHTSVYWYQQALGLGLQFLLWYDEGEERNRGNFPPRFSGRQFPNYSSELNVNALELEDSALYLCASSLGLAGAREQYFGPGTRLTVT.

This chain connects TRBV2 to TRBJ2-2; maybe TRBD2 (6 bases). The CDR3 runs 16 residues. Germline CDR1 reads SNHLY; CDR2 reads FYNNEI. The V end lost 3 bases, the J end lost 0 bases, and 11 bases lay between the germline ends. CDR3 bases: TGTGCCAGCAGTGATGTCGGGGGAGCGAACACCGGGGAGCTGTTTTTT. Translation: CASSDVGGANTGELFF.

CDR3 nucleotides: TGTGCCAGCAGTCCCATGACTAGCGGGGGCACAGATACGCAGTATTTT. This translates into CASSPMTSGGTDTQYF. The gene calls are TRBV9 and TRBJ2-3; TRBD2 aligns across 11 bases. The ends lost 5 bases at V and 1 base at J; junction bases unmatched: 6. Looked up from germline, CDR1 is SGDLS and CDR2 is YYNGEE. This CDR3 comprises 16 residues.

This chain links TRBV6-5 with TRBJ1-1, with 7 bases matching TRBD1. There are 12 residues in the CDR3. Germline CDR1 reads MNHEY; CDR2 reads SVGAGI. V shed 6 bases and J 6 bases; nucleotides not matched to a gene: 4. The CDR3 is CASRTGYSEAFF. The CDR3 DNA reads as TGTGCCAGCAGGACAGGGTACTCTGAAGCTTTCTTT.

This clone was seen once. This chain joins TRBV2 and TRBJ2-3; D is unclear. The CDR3 covers 12 residues. CDR1 is SNHLY, CDR2 FYNNEI, per germline. Trimming left V 1 base short and J 6 bases short, with 5 bases between. CDR3 nucleotide sequence: TGTGCCAGCAGTGAAGGGCCGGATACGCAGTATTTT. Encoded protein: CASSEGPDTQYF. Complete variable domain (other parts from reference TRBV2 and TRBJ2-3): EPEVTQTPSHQVTQMGQEVILRCVPISNHLYFYWYRQILGQKVEFLVSFYNNEISEKSEIFDDQFSVERPDGSNFTLKIRSTKLEDSAMYFCASSEGPDTQYFGPGTRLTVL.

The chain links TRBV7-8 to TRBJ1-4; 7 bases align to TRBD1. V trimming: 5 bases; J trimming: 7 bases; junction bases outside the gene matches: 10. This CDR3 is built from 15 residues. The germline V gene encodes CDR1 SGHVS and CDR2 FQNEAQ. The DNA for the CDR3 is TGTGCCAGCAGCCCGCACAGGGGAGCGGGTGAAAAACTGTTTTTT. This gives the protein CASSPHRGAGEKLFF.

This chain links TRBV27 with TRBJ2-6; TRBD2 matches at 10 bases. This CDR3 contains 20 residues. Germline CDR1 and CDR2: MNHEY and SMNVEV (reference sequence). Germline trimming cut 6 bases from V and 0 bases from J; bases unmatched to any gene: 14. The CDR3 nucleotides are TGTGCCAGCAGACTCCGGCCTGGACTAGCGGTGAGCTCTGGGGCCAACGTCCTGACTTTC. Translated: CASRLRPGLAVSSGANVLTF.

This rearrangement joins TRBV27 to TRBJ2-6; D could derive from TRBD1 or TRBD2 (5 bases each). Germline lookup yields CDR1 MNHEY and CDR2 SMNVEV (reference sequence). This CDR3 comprises 16 residues. V was shortened by 5 bases and J by 0 bases, with 11 bases between the two germline ends. The CDR3 sequence is CASSPGGFSGANVLTF. CDR3 nucleotide sequence: TGTGCCAGCAGTCCTGGGGGTTTCTCTGGGGCCAACGTCCTGACTTTC.

The rearrangement links TRBV6-5 to TRBJ1-4; tentative D call: TRBD1 (5 bases). The V gene's germline CDR1 is MNHEY and CDR2 SVGAGI. The CDR3 contains 14 residues. V lost 10 bases and J lost 7, with 19 bases in between. The CDR3 DNA follows: TGTGCCAACAACCGGGACGGGCCGGGTGAAAAACTGTTTTTT. Its protein product is CANNRDGPGEKLFF.

The chain combines TRBV30 with TRBJ1-2, with a weak D call TRBD1 (6 bases). V gave up 0 bases and J gave up 3 bases, with 14 bases separating them. The CDR3 contains 15 residues. Per the germline V gene, CDR1 is GTSNPN and CDR2 is SVGIG (reference sequence). The CDR3 spells CAWSVGSGVDYGYTF. DNA of the CDR3: TGTGCCTGGAGTGTTGGGTCAGGGGTGGACTATGGCTACACCTTC.

Only one count was recorded for this clone. In nucleotides, the CDR3 is TGCGCCAGCAGCCACCTCTCCGCTATGGGAACCTACGAGCAGTACTTC. This translates into CASSHLSAMGTYEQYF. This chain joins TRBV4-1 and TRBJ2-7; no clear D. CDR1 and CDR2 from the germline V gene are MGHRA and YSYEKL. Trimming stripped 3 bases from V and 2 bases from J, with 17 bases between. The CDR3 runs to 16 residues.

The chain recombines TRBV27 with TRBJ1-1, with D maybe TRBD1 (6 bases). Germline V gene lookup returns CDR1 MNHEY and CDR2 SMNVEV (reference sequence). This CDR3 has 14 amino acids. V lost 6 bases and J 3 bases, leaving 14 bases between the germline ends. CDR3 sequence reads: CASSYLTGYTEAFF. CDR3 sequence (DNA): TGTGCCAGCAGCTACCTAACAGGGTACACTGAAGCTTTCTTT.

This rearrangement joins TRBV9 to TRBJ2-4; 7 bases fit TRBD1. The germline V gene encodes CDR1 SGDLS and CDR2 YYNGEE. This CDR3 has 14 amino acids. J was trimmed by 6 bases and V by 0 bases; bases with no gene match: 3. The CDR3 DNA reads TGTGCCAGCAGCGTAGACAGGGGTGGAAACATTCAGTACTTC. It encodes CASSVDRGGNIQYF.

V is TRBV6-4 and J is TRBJ1-2; D might be TRBD1 (5 bases). V was trimmed by 6 bases and J by 2 bases, leaving 10 bases between them. This CDR3 is built from 13 residues. The germline gives CDR1 MRHNA, CDR2 SNTAGT. The CDR3 sequence: CASSRDGNYGYTF. CDR3 DNA: TGTGCCAGCAGCCGGGACGGGAACTATGGCTACACCTTC.

This clone was picked up a small number of times. The chain couples TRBV6-2 or TRBV6-3 to TRBJ1-5; 8 bases map to TRBD1. The CDR3 contains 15 residues. V trimming: 5 bases; J trimming: 5 bases; junction bases outside the gene matches: 8. Germline loops: CDR1 MNHEY, CDR2 SVGEGT. The chain's CDR3 is CASSPRAGGDQPQHF. CDR3 bases: TGTGCCAGCAGTCCCCGGGCAGGGGGCGATCAGCCCCAGCATTTT.